Below are 26 T cell receptor beta chains sequenced from a single sample in a study of T cell clonotyping in hematopoietic cell transplantation. Method: immunoSEQ multiplex PCR; TCRdb's copy keeps in-frame clones and lacks some. The profile shows some 40,000 clones, 94% of them singletons. The sequencing sample was made of peripheral blood mononuclear cells. Receptor source: a woman between 50 and 59 years old in good health. Some clones in this sample may be carry-over from other donors' samples.

V is TRBV27 and J is TRBJ1-6, with D possibly TRBD1 on 5 matching bases. Germline CDR1 reads MNHEY; CDR2 reads SMNVEV (reference sequence). V was pared by 5 bases and J by 7 bases, with 15 bases between. The CDR3 is made up of 15 amino acids. DNA for the CDR3: TGTGCCAGCAGTATTGGACAACCGGGGAATTCACCCCTCCACTTT. Translation: CASSIGQPGNSPLHF.

V gene TRBV9 combines with J gene TRBJ2-3, with no clear D. V was shortened by 0 bases and J by 2 bases, with 10 bases between the two germline ends. The CDR3 runs to 15 residues. Germline loops: CDR1 SGDLS, CDR2 YYNGEE. The CDR3 nucleotides are TGTGCCAGCAGCGTAGAGAATACGGTCACAGATACGCAGTATTTT. Amino acids: CASSVENTVTDTQYF.

The chain joins TRBV11-3 to TRBJ1-4, with a weak D call TRBD1 (6 bases). The CDR3 is made up of 16 amino acids. Germline CDR1 SGHNT, CDR2 YENEEA. The V end was cut by 5 bases, the J end by 3 bases, with 16 bases between. CDR3: CASSRGGGQANEKLFF. CDR3 nucleotide sequence: TGTGCCAGCAGCCGCGGAGGGGGGCAGGCTAATGAAAAACTGTTTTTT.

This sequence joins TRBV7-8 and TRBJ1-3; no definite D call. The germline V and J ends were trimmed by 4 bases and 1 base, with 14 bases remaining between them. This CDR3 region has 16 residues. Germline-derived CDR1 and CDR2 are SGHVS and FQNEAQ. CDR3 sequence (DNA): TGTGCCAGCAGCTCCCCCTTAAGGAGTTCTGGAAACACCATATATTTT. Translated: CASSSPLRSSGNTIYF.

This clone is a singleton in its sample. The V call is TRBV7-2, the J call TRBJ1-2; D not certain. Germline CDR1 is SGHTA and CDR2 is FQGNSA. V was cut by 2 bases and J by 5 bases, with 15 bases left in between. This CDR3 has 15 amino acids. The CDR3 DNA is TGTGCCAGCAGCTTAAGTTTCGGCTCGATTTATGGCTACACCTTC. It translates to CASSLSFGSIYGYTF.

J is TRBJ1-5 and V is TRBV7-9; D remains unclear. V dropped 0 bases and J dropped 1 base, with 7 bases sitting between them. Germline loops: CDR1 SEHNR, CDR2 FQNEAQ (reference sequence). The CDR3 is 15 amino acids. This chain's CDR3 is CASSLAVDSNQPQHF. CDR3 sequence (DNA): TGTGCCAGCAGCTTAGCCGTAGACAGCAATCAGCCCCAGCATTTT.

This sequence joins TRBV7-2 and TRBJ1-5; D remains ambiguous. The V gene's germline CDR1 is SGHTA and CDR2 FQGNSA. Trimming removed 5 bases from V and 0 bases from J, with 14 bases in between. There are 16 residues in the CDR3. DNA of the CDR3: TGTGCCAGCAGCCAGAGGCCACACAATAGCAATCAGCCCCAGCATTTT. This translates into CASSQRPHNSNQPQHF.

The CDR3 is CASSLSGTATYEQYF. CDR3 nucleotide sequence: TGTGCCAGCAGCTTGTCCGGGACGGCGACTTACGAGCAGTACTTC. This chain links TRBV11-1 with TRBJ2-7, with D possibly called TRBD1 or TRBD2 (5 bases each). This CDR3 spans 15 amino acids. Looked up from germline, CDR1 is SGHAT and CDR2 is FQDESV (reference sequence). V lost 3 bases, J lost 4 bases, and 16 bases lay in between.

The chain carries TRBV5-1 and TRBJ1-1; tentative D call: TRBD1 (5 bases). Germline CDR1 is SGHRS and CDR2 is YFSETQ. Trimming removed 0 bases from V and 1 base from J, with 10 bases in between. The CDR3 covers 15 residues. This CDR3 is CASSLAGTANTEAFF. CDR3 sequence (DNA): TGCGCCAGCAGCTTGGCCGGGACCGCGAACACTGAAGCTTTCTTT.

This clone came up a few times. The rearrangement joins TRBV5-4 to TRBJ2-7, with 8 bases matching TRBD1. The CDR3 has 13 residues. Germline V gene sequence: CDR1 SGHNT, CDR2 YYREEE (reference sequence). With V trimmed by 0 bases and J by 5 bases, 1 base remained unmatched. The CDR3 DNA reads TGTGCCAGCAGCTTGGGGGACAGGAACGAGCAGTACTTC. Translated: CASSLGDRNEQYF.

The chain joins TRBV25-1 to TRBJ1-2; no clear D. V was clipped by 2 bases and J by 6 bases, with 10 bases between them. Germline V gene sequence: CDR1 MGHDK, CDR2 SYGVNS. CDR3 length: 13 amino acids. Here the CDR3 reads CASSERLRHGYTF. Here the CDR3 DNA reads TGTGCCAGCAGTGAAAGGTTGAGGCATGGCTACACCTTC.

This chain connects TRBV7-7 to TRBJ2-2, with D possibly matching TRBD1 (5 bases). The CDR3 has 14 residues. Germline CDR1 reads SSHAT; CDR2 reads FNYEAQ (reference sequence). V was trimmed by 5 bases and J by 2 bases, leaving 9 bases between them. In DNA, the CDR3 is TGTGCCAGCAGCCAGGACACTAACACCGGGGAGCTGTTTTTT. It translates to CASSQDTNTGELFF.

The V gene is TRBV19, the J gene TRBJ2-2; no clear D. The CDR3 contains 15 residues. Trimming left V 1 base short and J 3 bases short, with 9 bases between. CDR1 and CDR2 (germline): LNHDA, SQIVND (reference sequence). For the CDR3, the DNA is TGTGCCAGTAGTATAGTTGAATGGTACACCGGGGAGCTGTTTTTT. Amino acids: CASSIVEWYTGELFF.

This CDR3 reads CASSYRQGQGNTEAFF. In nucleotides, the CDR3 is TGTGCCAGCAGCTACCGACAGGGGCAGGGTAACACTGAAGCTTTCTTT. The chain uses TRBV27 and TRBJ1-1, with TRBD1 identical over 8 bases. The CDR3 runs to 16 residues. The germline V gene encodes CDR1 MNHEY and CDR2 SMNVEV (reference sequence). V was clipped by 6 bases and J by 2 bases; unmatched bases: 11.

V and J are TRBV6-5 and TRBJ1-5, with D unresolved. The V and J ends lost 0 bases and 4 bases respectively, with 10 bases between them. Looked up from germline, CDR1 is MNHEY and CDR2 is SVGAGI. CDR3 size: 15 residues. The CDR3 is CASSYSIDGNQPQHF. The CDR3 region has the DNA TGTGCCAGCAGTTACTCGATTGATGGTAATCAGCCCCAGCATTTT.

The chain joins TRBV29-1 to TRBJ2-3; D uncertain. CDR1 and CDR2 from the germline V gene are SQVTM and ANQGSEA. This CDR3 has 11 residues. V gave up 6 bases and J gave up 2 bases, with 6 bases separating them. This CDR3 is CSVLVTDTQYF. The CDR3 coding sequence is TGCAGCGTCCTCGTCACAGATACGCAGTATTTT.

The CDR3 sequence: CASVCEGFF. DNA for the CDR3: TGTGCCAGCGTCTGTGAGGGTTTCTTT. The chain links TRBV27 to TRBJ1-1; D remains ambiguous. V lost 8 bases to trimming and J lost 13 bases, with 11 bases between them. The CDR3 consists of 9 residues. Germline V lookup: CDR1 MNHEY, CDR2 SMNVEV (reference sequence).

The chain combines TRBV10-3 with TRBJ1-2; 9 bases line up with TRBD1. The germline V gene encodes CDR1 ENHRY and CDR2 SYGVKD. The trim removed 7 bases at V and 4 bases at J, leaving 4 bases unmatched. The CDR3 consists of 13 residues. The DNA for the CDR3 is TGTGCCATCACCCAGACAGGGGGCTATGGCTACACCTTC. Translation gives CAITQTGGYGYTF.

The chain employs TRBV19 and TRBJ2-7; maybe TRBD2 (5 bases). The CDR3 is 15 amino acids. V was trimmed by 8 bases and J by 1 base, leaving 18 bases between them. Per germline, CDR1 LNHDA and CDR2 SQIVND (reference sequence). For the CDR3, the DNA is TGTGCCAGTTCCCCGGGGTTCAGCAGGTCCTACGAGCAGTACTTC. Its translation: CASSPGFSRSYEQYF.

CDR3 protein: CASSVGESYGYTF. CDR3 sequence (DNA): TGTGCCAGCAGCGTTGGAGAATCATATGGCTACACCTTC. This chain uses TRBV9 with TRBJ1-2; D is uncertain. The CDR3 spans 13 residues. Germline-derived CDR1 and CDR2 are SGDLS and YYNGEE. Trimming removed 2 bases from V and 5 bases from J, with 10 bases in between.

The chain combines TRBV18 with TRBJ1-1, with D maybe TRBD1 (6 bases). This CDR3 comprises 16 residues. V lost 6 bases, J lost 0 bases, and 17 bases lay in between. Per the germline V gene, CDR1 is KGHSH and CDR2 is LQKENI. The CDR3 nucleotides read TGTGCCAGCTCCGAGGAGGGGGGTTCCATGAACACTGAAGCTTTCTTT. Protein sequence: CASSEEGGSMNTEAFF.

The chain recombines TRBV27 with TRBJ1-2; D may be TRBD1 (5 bases). V gave up 8 bases and J gave up 8 bases, with 24 bases separating them. Germline CDR1 and CDR2: MNHEY and SMNVEV (reference sequence). CDR3 size: 15 residues. The CDR3 sequence: CASSSRGRVWGGYTF. The DNA of the CDR3 is TGTGCCAGCTCAAGCCGCGGCAGGGTCTGGGGGGGCTACACCTTC.

The CDR3, as DNA: TGTGCCAGCAGCCCCGGGACAGGGATAAACACCATATATTTT. It codes for CASSPGTGINTIYF. The chain employs TRBV5-4 and TRBJ1-3, with TRBD1 matching over 9 bases. The CDR3 spans 14 residues. Germline V lookup: CDR1 SGHNT, CDR2 YYREEE (reference sequence). The V segment lost 4 bases and the J segment 6 bases; nucleotides outside the gene matches: 5.

The chain is built from TRBV7-2 and TRBJ1-5; the D gene is possibly TRBD1 (6 bases). Germline V gene data show CDR1 as SGHTA and CDR2 as FQGNSA. The CDR3 is made up of 17 amino acids. Trimming took 2 bases from V and 1 from J, leaving 15 bases between them. CDR3 nucleotides: TGTGCCAGCAGCTTATGGGCGCGGGGGGCGAGCAATCAGCCCCAGCATTTT. This translates into CASSLWARGASNQPQHF.

The V and J genes are TRBV7-2 and TRBJ1-6; 12 bases agree with TRBD1. The trim removed 5 bases at V and 10 bases at J, leaving 15 bases unmatched. The CDR3 length is 18 residues. CDR1 SGHTA and CDR2 FQGNSA come from the germline V gene. The CDR3 region has the DNA TGTGCCAGCAGCATAAAGGGAGCGGGACAGGGGGCTGAATCACCCCTCCACTTT. Amino acids: CASSIKGAGQGAESPLHF.

The J gene is TRBJ2-2, the V gene TRBV27; TRBD2 aligns across 8 bases. CDR1 is MNHEY, CDR2 SMNVEV, per germline (reference sequence). With V trimmed by 7 bases and J by 1 base, 11 bases remained unmatched. CDR3 length: 17 amino acids. Here the CDR3 DNA reads TGTGCCAGCAAAGCCCGGAGCCTAGCGGGGAACACCGGGGAGCTGTTTTTT. This encodes CASKARSLAGNTGELFF.